Below are 3 T cell receptor beta chains sequenced from a single sample in a study of spatial heterogeneity in lung cancer. Study conclusions and caveats: Tumoral mutation counts were tracked by counts of expanded intratumoral alpha and beta TCRs.

Their cognate antigens are unknown. MiXCR was run by TCRdb on the 5' RACE reads, yielding one entry per CDR3 protein. The sample consists of almost 200 distinct CDR3 sequences, about 34% of them appearing once. Described time point: sample taken at primary tumor resection. The sequenced sample was lung tumor tissue, obtained at surgery. The origin of the receptors is a male donor with early-stage non-small cell lung cancer.

Comments on this clonotype: In this CDR3 the conserved last residue, phenylalanine or tryptophan, is missing, so a read error is likely. As an off-target read in a library built for alpha chains, this beta chain has a frequency of little significance. The chain couples TRBV7-9 to TRBJ2-3, with D uncertain. The CDR3 has 11 residues. The germline V gene has CDR1 SEHNR and CDR2 FQNEAQ (reference sequence). V was pared by 5 bases and J by 5 bases, with 5 bases between. In nucleotides, the CDR3 is TGTGCCAGCAGCGCGATAGATACGCAGTATTCT. Amino acids: CASSAIDTQYS.

A remark on this clonotype: Because the library targeted alpha chains, this beta chain is an off-target read whose size means little. The chain carries TRBV5-1 and TRBJ2-7, with 7 bases matching TRBD1. Per the germline V gene, CDR1 is SGHRS and CDR2 is YFSETQ. J lost 5 bases, V lost 2 bases, and 7 bases had no gene match. This CDR3 contains 14 residues. CDR3 sequence: CASSFVQGINEQYF. The CDR3 DNA sequence: TGCGCCAGCAGCTTTGTACAGGGGATCAACGAGCAGTACTTC.

This clonotype showed up just a few times. With the library built for alpha chains, this beta chain is off target and its frequency is not meaningful. The chain joins TRBV28 to TRBJ2-7, with unresolved D. CDR3 length: 15 residues. Germline V lookup: CDR1 MDHEN, CDR2 SYDVKM. V was clipped by 3 bases and J by 6 bases, with 18 bases between them. Here the CDR3 reads CASSLGPWIDCEQYF. CDR3 coding DNA: TGTGCCAGCAGTTTGGGCCCATGGATAGACTGCGAGCAGTACTTC.